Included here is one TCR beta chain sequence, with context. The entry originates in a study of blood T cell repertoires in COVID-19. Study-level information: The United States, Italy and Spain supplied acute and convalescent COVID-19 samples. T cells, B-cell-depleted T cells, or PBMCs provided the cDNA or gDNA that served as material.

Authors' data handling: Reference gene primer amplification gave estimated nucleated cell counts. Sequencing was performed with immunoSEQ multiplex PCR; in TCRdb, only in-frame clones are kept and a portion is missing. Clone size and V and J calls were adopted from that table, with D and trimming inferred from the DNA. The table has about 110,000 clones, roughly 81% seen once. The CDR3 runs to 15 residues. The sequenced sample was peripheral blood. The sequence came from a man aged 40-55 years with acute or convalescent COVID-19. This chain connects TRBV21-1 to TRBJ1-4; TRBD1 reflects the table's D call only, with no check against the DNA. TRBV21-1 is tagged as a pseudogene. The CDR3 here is CASSGPGQGNEKLFF. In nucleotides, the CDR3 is TGTGCCAGCAGCGGCCCGGGACAGGGTAATGAAAAACTGTTTTTT.